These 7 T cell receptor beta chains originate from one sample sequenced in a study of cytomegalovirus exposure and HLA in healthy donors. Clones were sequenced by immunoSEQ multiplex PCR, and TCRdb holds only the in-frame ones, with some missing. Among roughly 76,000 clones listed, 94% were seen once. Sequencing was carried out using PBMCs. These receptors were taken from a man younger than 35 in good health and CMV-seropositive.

The CDR3 DNA reads as TGTGCCAGCAGCGCCGGGGACAGTTCCTACGAGCAGTACTTC. Its protein product is CASSAGDSSYEQYF. This rearrangement joins TRBV9 to TRBJ2-7; 7 nucleotides align to TRBD1. This CDR3 contains 14 residues. J was trimmed by 1 base and V by 3 bases; bases with no gene match: 4. The V gene's germline CDR1 is SGDLS and CDR2 YYNGEE.

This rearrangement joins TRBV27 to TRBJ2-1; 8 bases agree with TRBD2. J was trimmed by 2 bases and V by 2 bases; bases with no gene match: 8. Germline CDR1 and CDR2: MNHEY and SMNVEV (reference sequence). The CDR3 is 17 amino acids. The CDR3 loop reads CASSLKAAGATYNEQFF. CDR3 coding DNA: TGTGCCAGCAGTTTAAAGGCAGCGGGGGCCACCTACAATGAGCAGTTCTTC.

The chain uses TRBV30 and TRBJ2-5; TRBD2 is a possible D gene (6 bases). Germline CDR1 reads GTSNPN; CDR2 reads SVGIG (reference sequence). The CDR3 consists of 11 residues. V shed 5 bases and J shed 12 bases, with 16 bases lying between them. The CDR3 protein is CAWDGTGVKYF. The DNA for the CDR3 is TGTGCCTGGGACGGGACGGGGGTTAAGTACTTC. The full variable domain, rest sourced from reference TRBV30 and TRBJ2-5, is SQTIHQWPATLVQPVGSPLSLECTVEGTSNPNLYWYRQAAGRGLQLLFYSVGIGQISSEVPQNLSASRPQDRQFILSSKKLLLSDSGFYLCAWDGTGVKYFGPGTRLLVL.

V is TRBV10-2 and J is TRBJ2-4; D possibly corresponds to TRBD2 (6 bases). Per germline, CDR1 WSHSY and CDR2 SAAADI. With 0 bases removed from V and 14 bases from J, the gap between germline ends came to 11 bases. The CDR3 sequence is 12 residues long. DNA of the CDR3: TGCGCCAGCAGTGAGTCGACGTGGGGGGAGTACTTC. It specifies CASSESTWGEYF.

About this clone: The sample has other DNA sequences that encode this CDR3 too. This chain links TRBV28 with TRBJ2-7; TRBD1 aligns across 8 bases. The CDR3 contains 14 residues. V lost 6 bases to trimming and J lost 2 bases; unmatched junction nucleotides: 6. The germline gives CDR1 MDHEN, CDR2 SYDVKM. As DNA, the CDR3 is TGTGCCAGCAGCATACCGGGACAGGCCTACGAGCAGTACTTC. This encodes CASSIPGQAYEQYF.

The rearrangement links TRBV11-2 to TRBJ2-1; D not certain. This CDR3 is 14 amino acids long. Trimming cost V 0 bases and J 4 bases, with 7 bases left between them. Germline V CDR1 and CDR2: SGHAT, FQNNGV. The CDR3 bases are TGTGCCAGCAGCTTAGATCCCAGGTACAATGAGCAGTTCTTC. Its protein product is CASSLDPRYNEQFF.

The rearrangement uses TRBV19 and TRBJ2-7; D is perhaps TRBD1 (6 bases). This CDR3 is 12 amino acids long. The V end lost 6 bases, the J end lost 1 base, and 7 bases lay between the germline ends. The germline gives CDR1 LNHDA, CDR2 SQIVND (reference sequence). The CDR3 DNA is TGTGCCAGTAGGGGGGCTTCCTACGAGCAGTACTTC. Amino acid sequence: CASRGASYEQYF.